This TCR beta chain appears in the sequencing data of a study of cytomegalovirus exposure and HLA in healthy donors. The CDR3 extends over 15 amino acids. Germline V gives CDR1 SGHDN, CDR2 FVKESK. The trim removed 2 bases at V and 8 bases at J, leaving 6 bases unmatched. Primers included in the PCR were 60 Vbeta and 13 Jbeta primers. Assay used: immunoSEQ multiplex PCR; TCRdb lists only in-frame clones, some missing. This sample yields about 73,000 clones, of which 60% to 85% are seen a single time; 9.5% to 15% belongs to the top ten. For this clone: Its antigen is not known.

Whole-study findings and limits: Most sequenced TCRs were rare (though some public TCRs occurred in many donors).

The sequenced material came from PBMCs. The receptor was derived from a man aged 65 to 79 in good health and CMV-seronegative. J is TRBJ1-4 and V is TRBV14, with 9 bases matching TRBD1. CDR3 in amino acids: CASSQPGTGREKLFF. In nucleotides, the CDR3 is TGTGCCAGCAGCCAACCCGGGACAGGGCGCGAAAAACTGTTTTTT.